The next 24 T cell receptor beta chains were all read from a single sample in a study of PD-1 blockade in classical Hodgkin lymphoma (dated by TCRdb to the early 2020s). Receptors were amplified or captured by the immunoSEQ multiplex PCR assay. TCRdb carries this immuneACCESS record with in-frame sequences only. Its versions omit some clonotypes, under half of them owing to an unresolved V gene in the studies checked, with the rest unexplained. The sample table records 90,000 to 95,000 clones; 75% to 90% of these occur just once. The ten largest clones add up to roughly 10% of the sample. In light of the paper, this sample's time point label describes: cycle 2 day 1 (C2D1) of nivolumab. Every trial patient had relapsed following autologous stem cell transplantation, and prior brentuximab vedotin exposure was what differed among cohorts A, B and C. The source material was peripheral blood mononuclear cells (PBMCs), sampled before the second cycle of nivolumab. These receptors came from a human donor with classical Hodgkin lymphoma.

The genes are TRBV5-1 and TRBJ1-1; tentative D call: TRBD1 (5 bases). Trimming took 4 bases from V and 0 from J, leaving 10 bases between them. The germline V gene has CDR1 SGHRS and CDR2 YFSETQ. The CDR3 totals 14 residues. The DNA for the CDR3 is TGCGCCAGCAGCCTGGGAGGGGTGAACACTGAAGCTTTCTTT. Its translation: CASSLGGVNTEAFF.

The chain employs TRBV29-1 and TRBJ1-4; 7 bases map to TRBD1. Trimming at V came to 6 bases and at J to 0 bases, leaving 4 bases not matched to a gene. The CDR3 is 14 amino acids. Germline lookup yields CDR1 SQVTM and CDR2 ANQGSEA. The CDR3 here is CSVRQGATNEKLFF. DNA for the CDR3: TGCAGCGTCCGACAGGGTGCAACTAATGAAAAACTGTTTTTT.

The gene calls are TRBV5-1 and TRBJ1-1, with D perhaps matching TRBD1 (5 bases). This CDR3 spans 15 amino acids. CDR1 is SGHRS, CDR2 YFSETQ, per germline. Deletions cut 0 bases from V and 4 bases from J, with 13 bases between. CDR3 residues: CASSLDGREGTEAFF. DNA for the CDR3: TGCGCCAGCAGCTTGGACGGCAGGGAGGGCACTGAAGCTTTCTTT.

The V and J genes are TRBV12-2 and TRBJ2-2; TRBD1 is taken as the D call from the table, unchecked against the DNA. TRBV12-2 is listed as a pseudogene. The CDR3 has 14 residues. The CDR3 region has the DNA TGTGCAAGTCGCTCCGCCAGGGATACCGGGGAGCTGTTTTTT. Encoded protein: CASRSARDTGELFF.

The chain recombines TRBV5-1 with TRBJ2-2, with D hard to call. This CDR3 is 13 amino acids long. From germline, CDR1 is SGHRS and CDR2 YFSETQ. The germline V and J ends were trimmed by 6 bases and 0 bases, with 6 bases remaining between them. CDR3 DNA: TGCGCCAGCAAAGGGACGAACACCGGGGAGCTGTTTTTT. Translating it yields CASKGTNTGELFF.

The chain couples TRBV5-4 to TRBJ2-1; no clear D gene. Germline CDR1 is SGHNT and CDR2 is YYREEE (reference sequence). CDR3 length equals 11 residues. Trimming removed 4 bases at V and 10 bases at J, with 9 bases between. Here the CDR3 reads CASSKANEQFF. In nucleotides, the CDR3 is TGTGCCAGCAGCAAGGCTAACGAGCAGTTCTTC.

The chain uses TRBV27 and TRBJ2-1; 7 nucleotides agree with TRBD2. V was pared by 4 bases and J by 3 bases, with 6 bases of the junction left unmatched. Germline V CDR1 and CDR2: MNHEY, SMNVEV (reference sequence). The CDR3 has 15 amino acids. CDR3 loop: CASSSTGGVYNEQFF. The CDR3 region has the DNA TGTGCCAGCAGTTCTACGGGGGGAGTCTACAATGAGCAGTTCTTC.

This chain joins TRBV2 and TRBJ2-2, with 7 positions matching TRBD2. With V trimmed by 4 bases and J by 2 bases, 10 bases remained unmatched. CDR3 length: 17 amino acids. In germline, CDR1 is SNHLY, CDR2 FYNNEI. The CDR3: CASSVLSGLQNTGELFF. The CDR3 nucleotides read TGTGCCAGCAGTGTATTATCGGGACTACAAAACACCGGGGAGCTGTTTTTT.

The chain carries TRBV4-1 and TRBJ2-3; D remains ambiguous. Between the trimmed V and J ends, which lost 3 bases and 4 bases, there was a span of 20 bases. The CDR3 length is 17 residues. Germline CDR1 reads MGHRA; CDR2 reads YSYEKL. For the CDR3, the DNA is TGCGCCAGCAGCCATGCATTAAGGCTTACCACCCCAGATACGCAGTATTTT. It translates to CASSHALRLTTPDTQYF.

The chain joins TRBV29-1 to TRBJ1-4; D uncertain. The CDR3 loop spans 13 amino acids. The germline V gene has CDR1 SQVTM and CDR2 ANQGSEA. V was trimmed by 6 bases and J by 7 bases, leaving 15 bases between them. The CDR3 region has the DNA TGCAGCGTCCGCGGGCCACGGGTTGAAAAACTGTTTTTT. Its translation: CSVRGPRVEKLFF.

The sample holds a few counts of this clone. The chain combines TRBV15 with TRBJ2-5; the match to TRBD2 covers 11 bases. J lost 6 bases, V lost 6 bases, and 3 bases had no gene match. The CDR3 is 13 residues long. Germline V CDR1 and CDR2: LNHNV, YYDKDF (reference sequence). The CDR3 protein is CATRLAGVQTQYF. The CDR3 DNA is TGTGCCACCAGACTAGCGGGAGTGCAGACCCAGTACTTC.

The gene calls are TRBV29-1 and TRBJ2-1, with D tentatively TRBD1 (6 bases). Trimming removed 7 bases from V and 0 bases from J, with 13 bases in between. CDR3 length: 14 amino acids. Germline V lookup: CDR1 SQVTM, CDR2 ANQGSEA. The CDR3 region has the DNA TGCAGCGGCACAGGGACAAGCTCCTACAATGAGCAGTTCTTC. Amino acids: CSGTGTSSYNEQFF.

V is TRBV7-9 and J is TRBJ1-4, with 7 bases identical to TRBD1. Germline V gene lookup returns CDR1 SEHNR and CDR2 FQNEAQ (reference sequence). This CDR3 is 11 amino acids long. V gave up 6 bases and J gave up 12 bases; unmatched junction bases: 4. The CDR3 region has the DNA TGTGCCAGCAGTTCCGGGACAGAACTGTTTTTT. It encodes CASSSGTELFF.

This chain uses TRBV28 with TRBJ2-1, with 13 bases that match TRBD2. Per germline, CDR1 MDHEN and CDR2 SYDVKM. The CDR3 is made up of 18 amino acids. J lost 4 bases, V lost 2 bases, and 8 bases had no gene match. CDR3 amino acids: CASSLALAGGPKYNEQFF. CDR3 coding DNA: TGTGCCAGCAGTTTAGCACTAGCGGGGGGGCCAAAATACAATGAGCAGTTCTTC.

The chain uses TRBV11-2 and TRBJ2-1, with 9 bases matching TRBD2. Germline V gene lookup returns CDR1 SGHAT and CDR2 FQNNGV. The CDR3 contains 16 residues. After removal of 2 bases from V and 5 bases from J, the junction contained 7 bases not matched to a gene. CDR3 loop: CASSLLGTSRNNEQFF. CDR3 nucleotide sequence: TGTGCCAGCAGCTTACTGGGGACTAGCAGAAACAATGAGCAGTTCTTC.

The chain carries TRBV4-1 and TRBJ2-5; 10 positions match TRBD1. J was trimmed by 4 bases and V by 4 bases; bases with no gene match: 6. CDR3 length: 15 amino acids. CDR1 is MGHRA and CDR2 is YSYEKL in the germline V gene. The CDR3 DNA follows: TGCGCCAGCAGCCCCACAGACAGGGGGCCAGAGACCCAGTACTTC. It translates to CASSPTDRGPETQYF.

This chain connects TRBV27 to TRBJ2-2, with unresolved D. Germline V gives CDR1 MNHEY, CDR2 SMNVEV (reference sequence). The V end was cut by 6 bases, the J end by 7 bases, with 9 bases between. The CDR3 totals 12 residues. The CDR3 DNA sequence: TGTGCCAGCAGCCCTGGGCTCGGGGAGCTGTTTTTT. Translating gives CASSPGLGELFF.

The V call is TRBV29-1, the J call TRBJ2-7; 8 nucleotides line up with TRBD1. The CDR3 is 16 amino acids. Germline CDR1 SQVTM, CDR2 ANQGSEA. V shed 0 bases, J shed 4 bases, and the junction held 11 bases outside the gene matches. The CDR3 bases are TGCAGCGTTGAAGATGAATCGTTGAACAGGGGGTACGAGCAGTACTTC. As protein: CSVEDESLNRGYEQYF.

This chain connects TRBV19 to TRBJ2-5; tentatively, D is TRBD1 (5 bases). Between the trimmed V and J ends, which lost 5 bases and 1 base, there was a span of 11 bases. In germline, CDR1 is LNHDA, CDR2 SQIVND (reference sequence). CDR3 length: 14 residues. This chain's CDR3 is CASSSRQTQETQYF. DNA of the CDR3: TGTGCCAGTAGTTCGAGACAGACCCAAGAGACCCAGTACTTC.

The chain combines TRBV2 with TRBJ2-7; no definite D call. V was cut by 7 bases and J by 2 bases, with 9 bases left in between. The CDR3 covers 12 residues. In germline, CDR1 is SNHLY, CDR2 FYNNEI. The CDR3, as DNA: TGTGCCAGCAATAAACGCACCTACGAGCAGTACTTC. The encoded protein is CASNKRTYEQYF.

CDR3 coding DNA: TGTGCCAGCAGTCAACCGGGACAGCCCTACGAGCAGTACTTC. As protein: CASSQPGQPYEQYF. The chain links TRBV6-6 to TRBJ2-7, with TRBD1 matching over 7 bases. With V trimmed by 5 bases and J by 2 bases, 6 bases remained unmatched. The CDR3 contains 14 residues. Germline V CDR1 and CDR2: MNHNY, SVGAGI (reference sequence).

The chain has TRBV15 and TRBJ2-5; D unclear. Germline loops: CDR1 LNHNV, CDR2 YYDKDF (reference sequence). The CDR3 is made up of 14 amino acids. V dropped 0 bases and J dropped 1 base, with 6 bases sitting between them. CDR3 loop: CATSRDSGQETQYF. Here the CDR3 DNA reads TGTGCCACCAGCAGAGATTCGGGCCAAGAGACCCAGTACTTC.

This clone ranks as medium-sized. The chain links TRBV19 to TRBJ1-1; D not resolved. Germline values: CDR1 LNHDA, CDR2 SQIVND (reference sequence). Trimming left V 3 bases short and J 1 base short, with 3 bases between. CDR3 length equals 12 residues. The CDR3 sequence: CASSMGNTEAFF. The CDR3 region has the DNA TGTGCCAGTAGTATGGGGAACACTGAAGCTTTCTTT.

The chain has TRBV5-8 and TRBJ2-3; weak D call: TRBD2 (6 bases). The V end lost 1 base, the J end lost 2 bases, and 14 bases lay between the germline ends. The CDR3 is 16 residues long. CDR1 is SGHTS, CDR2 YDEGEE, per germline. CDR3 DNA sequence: TGTGCCAGCAGCTTGATCCTAGCGCGGGACACAGATACGCAGTATTTT. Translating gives CASSLILARDTDTQYF.